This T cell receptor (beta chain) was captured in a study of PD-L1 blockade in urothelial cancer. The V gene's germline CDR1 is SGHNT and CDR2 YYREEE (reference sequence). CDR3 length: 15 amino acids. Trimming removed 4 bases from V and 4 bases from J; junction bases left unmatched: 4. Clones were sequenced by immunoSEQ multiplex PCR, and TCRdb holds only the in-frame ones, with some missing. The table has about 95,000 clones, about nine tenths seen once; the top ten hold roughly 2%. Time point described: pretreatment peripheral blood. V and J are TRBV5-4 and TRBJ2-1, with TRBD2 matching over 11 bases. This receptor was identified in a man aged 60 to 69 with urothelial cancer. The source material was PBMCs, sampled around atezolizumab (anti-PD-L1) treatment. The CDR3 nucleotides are TGTGCCAGCAGCATACTAGCGGGGGCTTACAATGAGCAGTTCTTC. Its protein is CASSILAGAYNEQFF.